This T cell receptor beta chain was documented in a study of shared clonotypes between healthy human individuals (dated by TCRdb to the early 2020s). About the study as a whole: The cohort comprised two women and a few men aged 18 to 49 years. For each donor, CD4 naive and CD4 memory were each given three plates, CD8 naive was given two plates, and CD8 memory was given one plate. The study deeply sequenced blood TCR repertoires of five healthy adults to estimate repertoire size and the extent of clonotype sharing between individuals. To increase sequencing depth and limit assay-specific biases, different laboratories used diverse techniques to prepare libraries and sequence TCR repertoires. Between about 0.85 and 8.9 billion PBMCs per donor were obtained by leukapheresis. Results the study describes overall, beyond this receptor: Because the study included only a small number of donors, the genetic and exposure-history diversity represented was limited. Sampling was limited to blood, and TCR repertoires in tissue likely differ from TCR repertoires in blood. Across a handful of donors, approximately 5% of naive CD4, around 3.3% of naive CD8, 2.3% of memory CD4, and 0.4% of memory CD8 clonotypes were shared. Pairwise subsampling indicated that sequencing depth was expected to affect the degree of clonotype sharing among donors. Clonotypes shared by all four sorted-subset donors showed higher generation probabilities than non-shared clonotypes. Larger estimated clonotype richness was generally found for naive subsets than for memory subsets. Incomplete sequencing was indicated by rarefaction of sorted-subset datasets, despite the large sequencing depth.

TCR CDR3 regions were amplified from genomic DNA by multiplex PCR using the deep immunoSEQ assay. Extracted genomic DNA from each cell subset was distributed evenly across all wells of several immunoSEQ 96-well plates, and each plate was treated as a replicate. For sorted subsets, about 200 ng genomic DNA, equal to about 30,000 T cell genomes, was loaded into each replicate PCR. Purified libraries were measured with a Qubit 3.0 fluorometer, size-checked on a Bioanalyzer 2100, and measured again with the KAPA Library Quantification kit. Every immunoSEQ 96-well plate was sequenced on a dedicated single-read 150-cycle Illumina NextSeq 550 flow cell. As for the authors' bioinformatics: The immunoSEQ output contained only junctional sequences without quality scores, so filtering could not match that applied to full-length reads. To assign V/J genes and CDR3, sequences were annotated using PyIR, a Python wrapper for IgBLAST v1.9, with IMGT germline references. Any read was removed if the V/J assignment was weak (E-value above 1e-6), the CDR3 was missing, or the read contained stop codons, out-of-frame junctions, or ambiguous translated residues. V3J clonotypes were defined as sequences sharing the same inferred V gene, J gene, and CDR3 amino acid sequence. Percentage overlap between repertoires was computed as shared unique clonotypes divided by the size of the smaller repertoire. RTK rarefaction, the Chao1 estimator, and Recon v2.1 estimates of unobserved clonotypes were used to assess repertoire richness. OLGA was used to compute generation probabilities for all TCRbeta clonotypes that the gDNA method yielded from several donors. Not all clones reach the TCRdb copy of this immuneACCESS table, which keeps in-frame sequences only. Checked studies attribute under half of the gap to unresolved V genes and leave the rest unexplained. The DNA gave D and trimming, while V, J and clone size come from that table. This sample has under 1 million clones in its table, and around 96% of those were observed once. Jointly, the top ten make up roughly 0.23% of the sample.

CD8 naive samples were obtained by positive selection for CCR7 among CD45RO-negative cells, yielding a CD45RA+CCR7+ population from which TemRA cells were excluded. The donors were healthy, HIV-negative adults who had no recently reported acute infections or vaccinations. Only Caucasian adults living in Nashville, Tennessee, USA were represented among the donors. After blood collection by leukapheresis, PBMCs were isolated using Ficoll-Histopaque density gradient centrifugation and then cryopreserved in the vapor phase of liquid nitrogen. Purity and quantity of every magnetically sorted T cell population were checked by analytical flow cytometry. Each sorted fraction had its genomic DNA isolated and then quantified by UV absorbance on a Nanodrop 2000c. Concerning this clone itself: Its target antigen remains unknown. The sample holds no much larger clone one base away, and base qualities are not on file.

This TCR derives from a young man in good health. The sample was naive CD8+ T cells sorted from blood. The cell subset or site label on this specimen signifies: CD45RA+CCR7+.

The bases read TGTGCCAGCAGCTACAGGGCTTACTCTGGAAACACCATATATTTT. Its protein product is CASSYRAYSGNTIYF. Recombination linked TRBV11-3 to TRBJ1-3; 6 matching bases give a weak D call of TRBD1. CDR3 length: 15 amino acids, cysteine to phenylalanine. CDR3 DNA is the only sequence kept; it has 45 bases, read in frame from the first base. V and J are truncated by 4 bases and 0 bases respectively, leaving an intervening sequence of 10 bases. CDR1 and CDR2 were assigned from the germline V gene as SGHNT and YENEEA.